What follows are 27 T cell receptor beta chains derived from one specimen sequenced in a study of breast tumors, draining lymph nodes, adjacent tissues. Each CDR3 protein gets one entry after TCRdb re-called the multiplex PCR reads with MiXCR. The sample has 65,000 to 80,000 distinct CDR3 sequences; under 25% are singletons. Samples came from axillary lymph nodes draining the breast cancer. Sequences were obtained from axillary lymph node tissue. The source is a female donor with breast cancer. Some clones in this sample may be carry-over from other donors' samples.

Ten or more counts support this clonotype. V is TRBV6-2 or TRBV6-3 and J is TRBJ2-1, with 11 bases identical to TRBD2. The V segment lost 6 bases and the J segment 10 bases; nucleotides outside the gene matches: 8. Germline assignment: CDR1 MNHEY and CDR2 SVGEGT. CDR3 length equals 14 residues. The CDR3 loop is CASSLLAGVSEQFF. In DNA form, the CDR3 reads TGTGCCAGCAGCTTACTAGCGGGAGTATCCGAGCAGTTCTTC.

This clonotype was detected ten times or more. This chain links TRBV5-8 with TRBJ1-2; D call uncertain. V was shortened by 0 bases and J by 5 bases, with 8 bases between the two germline ends. CDR3 length: 13 amino acids. Per the germline V gene, CDR1 is SGHTS and CDR2 is YDEGEE. Here the CDR3 reads CASSLGVNYGYTF. The CDR3 DNA reads as TGTGCCAGCAGCTTGGGGGTAAATTATGGCTACACCTTC. The whole variable domain, remainder taken from reference TRBV5-8 and TRBJ1-2, is EAGVTQSPTHLIKTRGQQATLRCSPISGHTSVYWYQQALGLGLQFLLWYDEGEERNRGNFPPRFSGRQFPNYSSELNVNALELEDSALYLCASSLGVNYGYTFGSGTRLTVV.

This clonotype came up many times. V and J are TRBV9 and TRBJ2-3, with 10 bases fitting TRBD1. This CDR3 has 17 residues. The V segment lost 2 bases and the J segment 3 bases; nucleotides outside the gene matches: 9. Germline V CDR1 and CDR2: SGDLS, YYNGEE. The CDR3 sequence is CASSVEAGTGVTDTQYF. For the CDR3, the DNA is TGTGCCAGCAGCGTCGAGGCGGGGACAGGGGTTACAGATACGCAGTATTTT. Combining the CDR3 with reference TRBV9 and TRBJ2-3 gives the whole variable domain DSGVTQTPKHLITATGQRVTLRCSPRSGDLSVYWYQQSLDQGLQFLIQYYNGEERAKGNILERFSAQQFPDLHSELNLSSLELGDSALYFCASSVEAGTGVTDTQYFGPGTRLTVL.

In this sample, this clonotype turned up many times. The rearrangement joins TRBV20-1 to TRBJ2-7; 10 bases line up with TRBD1. Trimming took 7 bases from V and 3 from J; bases not matched to a gene: 6. The CDR3 runs 13 residues. Germline loops: CDR1 DFQATT, CDR2 SNEGSKA (reference sequence). CDR3 sequence (DNA): TGCAGTGTTAACCGGGACAGGGGCTACGAGCAGTACTTC. Protein sequence: CSVNRDRGYEQYF.

This clonotype was observed at least ten times. V and J are TRBV20-1 and TRBJ2-5; TRBD2 aligns across 7 bases. With 4 bases clipped from V and 5 bases from J, the junction kept 13 bases outside the gene matches. CDR3 size: 15 residues. Germline assignment: CDR1 DFQATT and CDR2 SNEGSKA (reference sequence). The CDR3 DNA reads TGCAGTGCTATCCCCTCTCGCGGGAGCAGTGAGACCCAGTACTTC. Its translation is CSAIPSRGSSETQYF.

Worth noting for this clonotype: A much larger clone lies one base from this, so it may be a read error. The rearrangement links TRBV6-1 to TRBJ2-1, with unresolved D. From germline, CDR1 is MNHNS and CDR2 SASEGT. The length of the CDR3 is 16 residues. V was clipped by 6 bases and J by 8 bases, with 23 bases between them. Here the CDR3 DNA reads TGTGCCAGCAGGGAAAGAAGGCTTTTGCGACAAGATGAGCAGTTCTTC. This gives the protein CASRERRLLRQDEQFF.

This clonotype was recorded many times. The V call is TRBV5-1, the J call TRBJ2-7; 8 positions match TRBD2. This CDR3 spans 16 amino acids. Germline-derived CDR1 and CDR2 are SGHRS and YFSETQ. After removal of 0 bases from V and 0 bases from J, the junction contained 5 bases not matched to a gene. CDR3 nucleotide sequence: TGCGCCAGCAGCTTGGCTAGCGGGTTGAGCTCCTACGAGCAGTACTTC. Translation: CASSLASGLSSYEQYF.

This clonotype was seen many times. CDR3 bases: TGTGCCAGCACCCCTGAGGGGGGAGTCTATGGCTACACCTTC. Translated, it gives CASTPEGGVYGYTF. V is TRBV6-2 or TRBV6-3 and J is TRBJ1-2; TRBD1 is a possible D gene (6 bases). Trimming took 7 bases from V and 4 from J, leaving 16 bases between them. Germline V lookup: CDR1 MNHEY, CDR2 SVGEGT. The CDR3 totals 14 residues.

This clonotype showed up many times. This sequence joins TRBV20-1 and TRBJ1-5; tentative D call: TRBD1 (5 bases). The V end was cut by 2 bases, the J end by 7 bases, with 9 bases between. The CDR3 covers 12 residues. CDR1 is DFQATT and CDR2 is SNEGSKA in the germline V gene (reference sequence). The DNA for the CDR3 is TGCAGTGCTAGATTAACAGGCCAGCCCCAGCATTTT. It codes for CSARLTGQPQHF.

This clonotype was seen repeatedly, ten times or more. The genes are TRBV13 and TRBJ2-7; D remains unclear. This CDR3 has 16 amino acids. V dropped 6 bases and J dropped 4 bases, with 22 bases sitting between them. The germline CDR1 and CDR2 sequences are PRHDT and FYEKMQ (reference sequence). The CDR3, as DNA: TGTGCCAGCAGTAAACTAAAGGGAATTAATGGGTACGAGCAGTACTTC. Encoded protein: CASSKLKGINGYEQYF. The full variable domain, rest sourced from reference TRBV13 and TRBJ2-7, is AAGVIQSPRHLIKEKRETATLKCYPIPRHDTVYWYQQGPGQDPQFLISFYEKMQSDKGSIPDRFSAQQFSDYHSELNMSSLELGDSALYFCASSKLKGINGYEQYFGPGTRLTVT.

This clonotype was observed at least ten times. The chain has TRBV4-3 and TRBJ2-5; D call uncertain. CDR1 and CDR2 (germline): LGHNA, YSLEER. The CDR3 consists of 14 residues. V lost 1 base and J lost 2, with 8 bases in between. The CDR3 DNA reads as TGCGCCAGCAGCCAAGTAGGACGGCAAGAGACCCAGTACTTC. As protein: CASSQVGRQETQYF.

This clonotype was seen at least ten times. This chain uses TRBV7-2 with TRBJ1-2, with D maybe TRBD1 (6 bases). The CDR3 runs 13 residues. Per germline, CDR1 SGHTA and CDR2 FQGNSA. V was cut by 3 bases and J by 9 bases, with 14 bases left in between. The chain's CDR3 is CASSLQGHRSYTF. In DNA form, the CDR3 reads TGTGCCAGCAGCTTGCAGGGACATCGGAGCTACACCTTC.

A remark on this clonotype: A junction end diverges from the germline sequence, so it may reflect a read error. CDR3 sequence: CSVQTSGRGKRFF. The CDR3 bases are TGTAGCGTGCAGACTAGCGGGAGGGGCAAGCGGTTCTTC. The chain has TRBV29-1 and TRBJ2-1; 14 bases are a match to TRBD2. Germline V gene sequence: CDR1 SQVTM, CDR2 ANQGSEA. This CDR3 spans 13 amino acids.

This rearrangement joins TRBV19 to TRBJ1-3, with no clear D. The germline V and J ends were trimmed by 6 bases and 1 base, with 16 bases remaining between them. CDR3 length: 16 residues. Germline CDR1 LNHDA, CDR2 SQIVND (reference sequence). CDR3 sequence reads: CASSRAAGGSGNTIYF. The CDR3 nucleotides are TGTGCCAGTAGCCGGGCGGCTGGCGGGTCTGGAAACACCATATATTTT. Full variable domain (remainder filled in from reference TRBV19 and TRBJ1-3): DGGITQSPKYLFRKEGQNVTLSCEQNLNHDAMYWYRQDPGQGLRLIYYSQIVNDFQKGDIAEGYSVSREKKESFPLTVTSAQKNPTAFYLCASSRAAGGSGNTIYFGEGSWLTVV.

This clonotype was detected ten times or more. The J gene is TRBJ1-6, the V gene TRBV7-2; TRBD1 matches 12 bases. The length of the CDR3 is 16 residues. Germline trimming cut 5 bases from V and 9 bases from J; bases unmatched to any gene: 8. Germline CDR1 SGHTA, CDR2 FQGNSA. As DNA, the CDR3 is TGTGCCAGCAGCAGAAGGGGACAGGGGGCGGGTTCACCCCTCCACTTT. It encodes CASSRRGQGAGSPLHF.

The CDR3 sequence: CASSHPDGISTDTQHF. The CDR3 bases are TGCGCCAGCAGCCATCCCGACGGAATTAGCACAGATACGCAGCATTTT. The chain has TRBV4-1 and TRBJ2-3; D is undetermined. The end of the DNA is better explained by TRBJ1-5, so the J call may be wrong. From germline, CDR1 is MGHRA and CDR2 YSYEKL. There are 16 residues in the CDR3.

Ten or more counts support this clonotype. This chain links TRBV7-2 with TRBJ2-2, with 7 positions matching TRBD1. This CDR3 is 17 amino acids long. The V segment lost 1 base and the J segment 4 bases; nucleotides outside the gene matches: 9. CDR1 and CDR2 from the germline V gene are SGHTA and FQGNSA. CDR3 DNA sequence: TGTGCCAGCAGCTTAGGGGACAGACTATTACTCACCGGGGAGCTGTTTTTT. This sequence encodes CASSLGDRLLLTGELFF.

In this sample, this clonotype turned up many times. V and J are TRBV6-2 or TRBV6-3 and TRBJ2-3, with D unresolved. CDR1 and CDR2 (germline): MNHEY, SVGEGT. Between the trimmed V and J ends, which lost 2 bases and 6 bases, there was a span of 3 bases. There are 11 residues in the CDR3. CDR3 in DNA: TGTGCCAGCAGTTACGGGGATACGCAGTATTTT. Residues: CASSYGDTQYF.

In this sample, this clonotype turned up many times. This chain uses TRBV2 with TRBJ2-7; a weak D match, TRBD1 (5 bases). The V gene's germline CDR1 is SNHLY and CDR2 FYNNEI. Trimming left V 3 bases short and J 0 bases short, with 9 bases between. The CDR3 covers 14 residues. CDR3 DNA sequence: TGTGCCAGCAGTGAGGGCCAGGGCTCCTACGAGCAGTACTTC. Protein sequence: CASSEGQGSYEQYF.

This clonotype has a count of ten or more. The DNA for the CDR3 is TGTGCCAGCAGCCGGGACGGCGCAACTAATGAAAAACTGTTTTTT. Encoded protein: CASSRDGATNEKLFF. The chain has TRBV7-8 and TRBJ1-4; D perhaps matches TRBD1 (5 bases). Germline CDR1 SGHVS, CDR2 FQNEAQ. This CDR3 contains 15 residues. V gave up 5 bases and J gave up 0 bases, with 10 bases separating them.

Many counts were recorded for this clonotype. The gene calls are TRBV20-1 and TRBJ2-1; TRBD1 matches at 9 bases. Trimming took 0 bases from V and 8 from J; bases not matched to a gene: 11. Germline V gene data show CDR1 as DFQATT and CDR2 as SNEGSKA (reference sequence). The CDR3 covers 16 residues. The CDR3 sequence is CSARDHLGQGRDEQFF. CDR3 coding DNA: TGCAGTGCTAGAGATCACCTCGGACAGGGGAGGGATGAGCAGTTCTTC.

A word on this clonotype: With a much larger clone just one base away, this may be a read error. CDR3 amino acids: CASSIAGGLSNERFF. The CDR3 region has the DNA TGTGCCAGTAGTATCGCGGGAGGTTTGAGCAATGAGCGGTTCTTC. J is TRBJ2-1 and V is TRBV19; 8 positions match TRBD2. Germline lookup yields CDR1 LNHDA and CDR2 SQIVND (reference sequence). The CDR3 totals 15 residues.

This clonotype was counted many times. CDR3 region: CASSLMGGEQYF. As DNA, the CDR3 is TGCGCCAGCAGCTTGATGGGGGGCGAGCAGTACTTC. The chain couples TRBV5-1 to TRBJ2-7; a weak D match, TRBD2 (6 bases). With 1 base removed from V and 6 bases from J, the gap between germline ends came to 8 bases. The germline V gene encodes CDR1 SGHRS and CDR2 YFSETQ. The CDR3 extends over 12 amino acids.

This clonotype was picked up many times. The J gene is TRBJ1-4, the V gene TRBV12-3 or TRBV12-4; a weak D match, TRBD1 (5 bases). With 7 bases removed from V and 6 bases from J, the gap between germline ends came to 18 bases. The CDR3 covers 15 residues. CDR3 sequence reads: CASNPTGTAYEKLFF. The CDR3 DNA reads as TGTGCCAGCAATCCGACCGGGACGGCGTATGAAAAACTGTTTTTT.

This clonotype was seen ten or more times. The chain combines TRBV6-2 or TRBV6-3 with TRBJ2-7; the D gene is possibly TRBD2 (6 bases). V lost 1 base and J 2 bases, leaving 18 bases between the germline ends. The CDR3 length is 17 residues. CDR1 is MNHEY and CDR2 is SVGEGT in the germline V gene. The CDR3 nucleotides read TGTGCCAGCAGTTACTATTCCTCGGGACTTGGAACCTACGAGCAGTACTTC. Its protein product is CASSYYSSGLGTYEQYF.

At least ten counts were recorded for this clonotype. CDR3 nucleotides: TGTGCCACCAGTGGGGCTTTCTGGGGGCGCGATGGACTAGCGGGAGTAGGCAATGAGCAGTTCTTC. Protein: CATSGAFWGRDGLAGVGNEQFF. This sequence joins TRBV24-1 and TRBJ2-1; 13 positions agree with TRBD2. The V and J ends lost 5 bases and 6 bases, in that order; junction bases with no gene match: 24. The CDR3 length is 22 residues. Germline CDR1 reads KGHDR; CDR2 reads SFDVKD.

This clonotype showed up many times. In DNA, the CDR3 is TGTGCCAGCAGGCTCTTCCCTGGGACTAGCGGGAGGGAGACCCAGTACTTC. It encodes CASRLFPGTSGRETQYF. The chain recombines TRBV7-2 with TRBJ2-5; 15 nucleotides line up with TRBD2. Trimming removed 6 bases from V and 5 bases from J; junction bases left unmatched: 10. CDR3 size: 17 residues. In germline, CDR1 is SGHTA, CDR2 FQGNSA.